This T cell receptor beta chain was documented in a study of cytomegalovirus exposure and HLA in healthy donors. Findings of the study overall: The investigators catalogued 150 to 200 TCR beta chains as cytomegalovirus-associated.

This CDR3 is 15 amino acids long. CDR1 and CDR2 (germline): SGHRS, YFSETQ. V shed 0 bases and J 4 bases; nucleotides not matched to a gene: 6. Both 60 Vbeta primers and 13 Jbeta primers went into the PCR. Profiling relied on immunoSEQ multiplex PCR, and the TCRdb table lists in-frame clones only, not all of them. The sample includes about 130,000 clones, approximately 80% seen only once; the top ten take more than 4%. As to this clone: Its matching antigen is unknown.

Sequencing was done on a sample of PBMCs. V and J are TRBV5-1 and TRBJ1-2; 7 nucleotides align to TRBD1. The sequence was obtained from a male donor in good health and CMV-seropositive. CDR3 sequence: CASSLGTGTIYGYTF. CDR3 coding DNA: TGCGCCAGCAGCTTGGGGACAGGAACCATCTATGGCTACACCTTC.